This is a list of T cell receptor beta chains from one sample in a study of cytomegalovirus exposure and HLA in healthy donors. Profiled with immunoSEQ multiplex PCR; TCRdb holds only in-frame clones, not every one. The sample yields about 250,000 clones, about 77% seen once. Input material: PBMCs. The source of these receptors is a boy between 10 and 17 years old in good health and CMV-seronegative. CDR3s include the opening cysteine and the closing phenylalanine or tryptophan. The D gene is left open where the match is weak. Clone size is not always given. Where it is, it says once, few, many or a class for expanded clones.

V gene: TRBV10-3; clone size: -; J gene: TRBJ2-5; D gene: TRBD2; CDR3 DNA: TGTGCCACGACGGGACTAGCGGGAGTAGAGACCCAGTACTTC; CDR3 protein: CATTGLAGVETQYF
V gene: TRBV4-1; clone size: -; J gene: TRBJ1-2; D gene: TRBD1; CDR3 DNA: TGCGCCAGCAGCCAAGTGCAAGGGGGCGCAGGCGTTGGCTACACCTTC; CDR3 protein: CASSQVQGGAGVGYTF
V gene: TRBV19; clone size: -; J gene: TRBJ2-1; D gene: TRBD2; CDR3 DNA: TGTGCCAGTAGTCGGGGGGACGCCTATGCTCGCAATGAGCAGTTCTTC; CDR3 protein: CASSRGDAYARNEQFF
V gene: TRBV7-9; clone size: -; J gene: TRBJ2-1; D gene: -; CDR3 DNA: TGTGCCAGCAGCTTTGGGGGCAGCGAAAATGAGCAGTTCTTC; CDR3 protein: CASSFGGSENEQFF
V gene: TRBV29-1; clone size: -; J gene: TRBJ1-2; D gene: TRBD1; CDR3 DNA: TGCAGCGTCGGATATATCGGGGACAGGGCGGGCTACACCTTC; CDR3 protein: CSVGYIGDRAGYTF
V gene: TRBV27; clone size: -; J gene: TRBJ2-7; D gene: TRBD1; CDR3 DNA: TGTGCCAGCAGTTCCGGGACAGGGGGGTGCGAGCAGTACTTC; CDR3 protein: CASSSGTGGCEQYF
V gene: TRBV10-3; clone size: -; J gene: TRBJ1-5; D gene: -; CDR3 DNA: TGTGCCATCAGTGTAAACAGAGAACAGCCCCAGCATTTT; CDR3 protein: CAISVNREQPQHF
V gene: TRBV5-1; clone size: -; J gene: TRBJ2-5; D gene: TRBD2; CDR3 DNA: TGCGCCAGCAGCTTGGCCCGGCGCGGGGGGCCGCAGTACTTC; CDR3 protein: CASSLARRGGPQYF
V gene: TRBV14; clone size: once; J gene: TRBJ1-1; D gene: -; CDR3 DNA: TGTGCCACTTCAACAGGGAACACTGAAGCTTTCTTT; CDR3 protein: CATSTGNTEAFF
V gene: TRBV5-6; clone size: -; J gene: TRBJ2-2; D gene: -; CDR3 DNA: TGTGCCAGCAGCCCGGACTACACCGGGGAGCTGTTTTTT; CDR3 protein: CASSPDYTGELFF
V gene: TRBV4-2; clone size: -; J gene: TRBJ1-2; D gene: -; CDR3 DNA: TGTGCCAGCAGCCAACTCCTCTCCGGTCCGGGCTACACCTTC; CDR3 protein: CASSQLLSGPGYTF
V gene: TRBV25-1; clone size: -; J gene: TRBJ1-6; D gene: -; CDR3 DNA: TGTGCCAGCAGTTCTCAGGGGAATTCACCCCTCCACTTT; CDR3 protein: CASSSQGNSPLHF
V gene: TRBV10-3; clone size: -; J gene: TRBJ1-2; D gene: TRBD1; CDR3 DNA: TGTGCCATCAGTCTAGACAGGGCGTCTGGTGGCTACACCTTC; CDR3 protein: CAISLDRASGGYTF